The clone carrying this TCR beta chain was observed many times. Its matching antigen is unknown. The observed sequence ends 3 residues before the CDR3 terminus, with the missing tail filled in from the germline J gene. This entry belongs to a study of T cell clonality in common variable immunodeficiency. Study findings and constraints: Shared TCRbeta clones were fewer between CVID subjects than controls. CVID subjects had higher TCRbeta clonality than healthy controls, most marked in about a third.

Blood samples were heparinized, roughly 4.5 to 8.5 ml per donor. The CDR3 sequence is 14 residues long. Germline CDR1 reads DFQATT; CDR2 reads SNEGSKA (reference sequence). V was clipped by 6 bases and J by 3 bases; unmatched bases: 8. Here immunoSEQ multiplex PCR was the method, and the copy in TCRdb shows in-frame clones only, minus some. The data list 45,000 to 60,000 clones, none observed once; roughly 6% falls to the top ten. The chain is built from TRBV20-1 and TRBJ1-1; 9 bases fit TRBD1. Sequences were obtained from peripheral blood mononuclear cells. The receptor's source is a person aged 18 to 75 in good health. Incomplete CDR3 DNA: TGCAGTGCCCGGGGGGACAGGGCTTACACTGAA. Translating gives CSARGDRAYTE. The whole CDR3 sequence reads CSARGDRAYTEAFF.